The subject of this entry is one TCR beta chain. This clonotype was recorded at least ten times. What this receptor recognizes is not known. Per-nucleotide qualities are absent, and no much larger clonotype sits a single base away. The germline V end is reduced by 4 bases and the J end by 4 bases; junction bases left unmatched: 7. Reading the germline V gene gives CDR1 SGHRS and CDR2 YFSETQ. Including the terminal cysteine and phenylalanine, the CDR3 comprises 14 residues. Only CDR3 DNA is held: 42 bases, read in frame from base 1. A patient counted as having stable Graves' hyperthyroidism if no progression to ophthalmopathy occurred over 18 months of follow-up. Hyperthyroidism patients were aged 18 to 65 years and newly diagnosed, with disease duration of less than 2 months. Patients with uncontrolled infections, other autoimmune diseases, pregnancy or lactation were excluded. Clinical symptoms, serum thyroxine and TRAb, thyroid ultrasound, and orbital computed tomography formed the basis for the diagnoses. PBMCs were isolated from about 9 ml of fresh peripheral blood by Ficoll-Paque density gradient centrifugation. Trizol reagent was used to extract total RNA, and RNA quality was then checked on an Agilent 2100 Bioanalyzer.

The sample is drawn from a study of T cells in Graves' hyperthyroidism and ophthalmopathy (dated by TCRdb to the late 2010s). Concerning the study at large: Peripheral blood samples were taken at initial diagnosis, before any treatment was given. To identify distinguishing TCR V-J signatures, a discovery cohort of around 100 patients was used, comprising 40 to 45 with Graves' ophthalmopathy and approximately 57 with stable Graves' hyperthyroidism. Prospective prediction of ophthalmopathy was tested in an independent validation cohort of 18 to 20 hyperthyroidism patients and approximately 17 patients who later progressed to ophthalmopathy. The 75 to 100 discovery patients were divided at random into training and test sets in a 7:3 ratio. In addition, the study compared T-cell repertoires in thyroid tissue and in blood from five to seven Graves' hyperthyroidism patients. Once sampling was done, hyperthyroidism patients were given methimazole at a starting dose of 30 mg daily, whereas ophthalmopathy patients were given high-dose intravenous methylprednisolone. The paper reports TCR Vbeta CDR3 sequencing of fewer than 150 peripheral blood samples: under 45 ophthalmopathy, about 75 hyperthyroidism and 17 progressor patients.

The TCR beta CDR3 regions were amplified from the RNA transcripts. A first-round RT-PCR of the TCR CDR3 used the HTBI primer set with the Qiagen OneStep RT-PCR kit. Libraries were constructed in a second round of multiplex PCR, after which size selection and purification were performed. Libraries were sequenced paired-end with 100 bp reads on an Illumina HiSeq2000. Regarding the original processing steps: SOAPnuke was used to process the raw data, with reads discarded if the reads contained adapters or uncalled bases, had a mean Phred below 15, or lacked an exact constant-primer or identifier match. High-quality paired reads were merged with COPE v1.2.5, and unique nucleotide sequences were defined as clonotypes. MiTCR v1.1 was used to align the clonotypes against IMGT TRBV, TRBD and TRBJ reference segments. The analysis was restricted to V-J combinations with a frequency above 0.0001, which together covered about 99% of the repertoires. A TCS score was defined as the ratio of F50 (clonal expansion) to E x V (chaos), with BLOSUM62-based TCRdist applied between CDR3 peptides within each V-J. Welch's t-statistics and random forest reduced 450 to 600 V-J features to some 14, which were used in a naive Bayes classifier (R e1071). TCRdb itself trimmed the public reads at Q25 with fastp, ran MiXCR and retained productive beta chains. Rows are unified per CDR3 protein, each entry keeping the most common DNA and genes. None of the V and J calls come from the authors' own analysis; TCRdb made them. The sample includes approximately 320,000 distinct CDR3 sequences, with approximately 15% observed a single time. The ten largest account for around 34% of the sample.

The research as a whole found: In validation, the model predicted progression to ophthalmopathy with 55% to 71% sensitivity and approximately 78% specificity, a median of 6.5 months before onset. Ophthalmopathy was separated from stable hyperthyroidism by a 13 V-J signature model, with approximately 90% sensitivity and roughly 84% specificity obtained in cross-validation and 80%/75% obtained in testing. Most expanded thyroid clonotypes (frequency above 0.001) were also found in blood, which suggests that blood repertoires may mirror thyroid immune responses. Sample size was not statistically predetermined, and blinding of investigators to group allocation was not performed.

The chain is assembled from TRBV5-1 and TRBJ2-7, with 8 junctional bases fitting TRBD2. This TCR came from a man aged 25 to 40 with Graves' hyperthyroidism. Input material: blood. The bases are TGCGCCAGCAGCGTAGACCCTAGCGGGTACGAGCAGTACTTC. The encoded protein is CASSVDPSGYEQYF.